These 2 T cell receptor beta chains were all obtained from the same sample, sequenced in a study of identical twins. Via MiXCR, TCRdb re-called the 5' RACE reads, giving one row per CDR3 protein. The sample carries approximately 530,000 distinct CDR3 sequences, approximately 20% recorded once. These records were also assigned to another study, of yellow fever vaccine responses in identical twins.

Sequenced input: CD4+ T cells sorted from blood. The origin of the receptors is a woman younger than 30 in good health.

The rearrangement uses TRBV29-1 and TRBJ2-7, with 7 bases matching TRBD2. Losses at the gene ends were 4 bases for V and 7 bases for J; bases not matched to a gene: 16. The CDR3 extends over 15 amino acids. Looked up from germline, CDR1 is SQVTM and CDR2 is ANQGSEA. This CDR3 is CSVGPPGGPWWEQYF. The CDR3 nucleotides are TGCAGCGTTGGCCCCCCGGGGGGTCCCTGGTGGGAGCAGTACTTC.

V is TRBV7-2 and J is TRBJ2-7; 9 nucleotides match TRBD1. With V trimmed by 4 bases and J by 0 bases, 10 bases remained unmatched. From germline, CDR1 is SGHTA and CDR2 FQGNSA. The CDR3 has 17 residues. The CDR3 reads CASSSPYGTGYSYEQYF. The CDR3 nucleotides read TGTGCCAGCAGCTCACCCTACGGGACAGGGTACTCCTACGAGCAGTACTTC.